This T cell receptor beta chain was obtained from a study of early T cells in non-severe SARS-CoV-2 infection. Whole-study context: It was bulk RNA from unsorted whole blood that was sequenced, and the chains were unpaired.

Each CDR3 protein gets one entry after TCRdb re-called the 5' RACE reads with MiXCR. This table holds roughly 61,000 distinct CDR3 sequences, 10% to 12% found once. This CDR3 region has 16 residues. The germline gives CDR1 MNHEY, CDR2 SMNVEV (reference sequence). Trimming took off 0 bases at V and 0 bases at J, with 9 bases between the two ends. V usage is TRBV27 and J usage is TRBJ2-1; no clear D. The sequenced sample consisted of whole blood. The sequence derives from an adult who was a healthcare worker with PCR-confirmed SARS-CoV-2 infection or an uninfected control (not recorded which). CDR3 DNA sequence: TGTGCCAGCAGTTTATCATTGGCCCCCTCCTACAATGAGCAGTTCTTC. Translating it yields CASSLSLAPSYNEQFF.